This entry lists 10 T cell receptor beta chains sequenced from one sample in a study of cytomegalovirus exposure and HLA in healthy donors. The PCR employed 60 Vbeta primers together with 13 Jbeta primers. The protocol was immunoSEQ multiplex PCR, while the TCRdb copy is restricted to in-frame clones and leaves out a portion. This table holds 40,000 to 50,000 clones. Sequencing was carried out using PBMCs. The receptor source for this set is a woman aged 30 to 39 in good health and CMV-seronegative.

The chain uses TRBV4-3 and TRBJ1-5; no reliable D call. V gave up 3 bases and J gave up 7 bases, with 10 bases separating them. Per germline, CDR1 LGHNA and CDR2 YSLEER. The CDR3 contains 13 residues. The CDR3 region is CASSQFRGQPQHF. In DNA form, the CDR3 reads TGCGCCAGCAGCCAGTTTCGAGGACAGCCCCAGCATTTT.

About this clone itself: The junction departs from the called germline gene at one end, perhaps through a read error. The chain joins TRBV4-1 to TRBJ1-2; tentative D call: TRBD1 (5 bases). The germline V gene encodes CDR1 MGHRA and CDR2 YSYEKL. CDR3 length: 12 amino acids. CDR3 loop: CASSQEGRDSFF. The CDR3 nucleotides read TGCGCCAGCAGCCAAGAGGGCAGGGATAGTTTCTTC.

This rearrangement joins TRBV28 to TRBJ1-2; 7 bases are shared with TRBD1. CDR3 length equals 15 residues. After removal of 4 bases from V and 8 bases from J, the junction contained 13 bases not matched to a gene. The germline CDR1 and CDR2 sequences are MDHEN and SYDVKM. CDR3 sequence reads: CASSSGQTVIGGYTF. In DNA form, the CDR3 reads TGTGCCAGCAGTTCGGGACAGACAGTAATCGGGGGCTACACCTTC.

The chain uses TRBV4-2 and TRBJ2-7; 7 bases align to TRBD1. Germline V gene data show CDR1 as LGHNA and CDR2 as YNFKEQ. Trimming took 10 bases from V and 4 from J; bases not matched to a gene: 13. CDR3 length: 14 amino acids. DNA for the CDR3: TGTGCCACCCAGGGGGTGGGCCGGGCGTACGAGCAGTACTTC. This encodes CATQGVGRAYEQYF.

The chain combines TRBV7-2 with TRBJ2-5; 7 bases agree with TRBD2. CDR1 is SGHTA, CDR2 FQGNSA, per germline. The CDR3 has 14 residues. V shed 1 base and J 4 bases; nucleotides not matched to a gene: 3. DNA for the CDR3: TGTGCCAGCAGCTTAGTTTTAGCGGGAGAGACCCAGTACTTC. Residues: CASSLVLAGETQYF.

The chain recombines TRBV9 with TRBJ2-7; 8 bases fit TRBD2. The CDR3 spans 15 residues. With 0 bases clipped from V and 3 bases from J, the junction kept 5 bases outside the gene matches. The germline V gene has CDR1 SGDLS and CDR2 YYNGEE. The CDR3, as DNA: TGTGCCAGCAGCGTAGGAAGTCTAGCGGGCTACGAGCAGTACTTC. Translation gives CASSVGSLAGYEQYF.

The CDR3 coding sequence is TGTGCCAGCAGCCAGCATGGGGCTAGCAATGAGCAGTTCTTC. Translation gives CASSQHGASNEQFF. This chain uses TRBV7-3 with TRBJ2-1; perhaps TRBD1 as D (5 bases). Trimming removed 5 bases at V and 6 bases at J, with 14 bases between. Germline-derived CDR1 and CDR2 are SGHTA and FQGTGA. The CDR3 covers 14 residues. The variable domain in full, completed from reference TRBV7-3 and TRBJ2-1, reads GAGVSQTPSNKVTEKGKYVELRCDPISGHTALYWYRQSLGQGPEFLIYFQGTGAADDSGLPNDRFFAVRPEGSVSTLKIQRTERGDSAVYLCASSQHGASNEQFFGPGTRLTVL.

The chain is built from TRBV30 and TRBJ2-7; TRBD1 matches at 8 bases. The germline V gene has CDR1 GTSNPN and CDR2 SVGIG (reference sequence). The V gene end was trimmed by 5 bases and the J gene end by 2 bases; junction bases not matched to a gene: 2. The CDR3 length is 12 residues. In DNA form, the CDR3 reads TGTGCCTGGGACAGGGGAACCTACGAGCAGTACTTC. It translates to CAWDRGTYEQYF.

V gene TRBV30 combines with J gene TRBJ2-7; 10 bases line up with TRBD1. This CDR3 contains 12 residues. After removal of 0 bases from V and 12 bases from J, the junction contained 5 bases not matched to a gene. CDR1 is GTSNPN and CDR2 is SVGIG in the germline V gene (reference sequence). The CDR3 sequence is CAWSVRGTGVYF. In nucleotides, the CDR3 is TGTGCCTGGAGTGTACGAGGGACAGGGGTGTACTTC.

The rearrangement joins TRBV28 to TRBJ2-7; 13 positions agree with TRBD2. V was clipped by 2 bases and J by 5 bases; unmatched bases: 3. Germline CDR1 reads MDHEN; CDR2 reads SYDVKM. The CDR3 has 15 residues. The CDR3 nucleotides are TGTGCCAGCAGTTTACTACTAGCGGGAGGGGACGAGCAGTACTTC. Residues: CASSLLLAGGDEQYF.